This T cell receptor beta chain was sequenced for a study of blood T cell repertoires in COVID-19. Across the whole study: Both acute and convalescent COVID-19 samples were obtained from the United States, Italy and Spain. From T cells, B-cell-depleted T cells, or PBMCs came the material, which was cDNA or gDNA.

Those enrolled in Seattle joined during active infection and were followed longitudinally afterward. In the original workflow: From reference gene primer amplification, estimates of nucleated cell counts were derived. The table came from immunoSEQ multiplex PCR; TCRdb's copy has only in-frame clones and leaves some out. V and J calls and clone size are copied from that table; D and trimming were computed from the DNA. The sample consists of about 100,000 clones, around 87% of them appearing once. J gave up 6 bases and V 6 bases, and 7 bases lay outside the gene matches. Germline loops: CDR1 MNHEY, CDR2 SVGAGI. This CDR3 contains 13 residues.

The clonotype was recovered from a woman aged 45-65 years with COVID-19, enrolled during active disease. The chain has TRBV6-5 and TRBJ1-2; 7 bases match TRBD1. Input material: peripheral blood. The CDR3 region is CASSQHDRDGYTF. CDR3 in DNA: TGTGCCAGCAGCCAACACGACAGGGATGGCTACACCTTC.